This TCR beta chain was documented in a study of blood T cell repertoires in COVID-19. Whole-study context: The analysed material was cDNA or gDNA that came from T cells, B-cell-depleted T cells, or PBMCs.

Per the original methods: Amplification of reference gene primers provided the estimated nucleated cell counts. TCRdb's copy holds only in-frame clones and misses some; the assay was immunoSEQ multiplex PCR. Clone size and the V and J calls come from that table; the DNA yielded D and trimming. Among about 160,000 clones listed, approximately 82% were seen once. CDR1 and CDR2 from the germline V gene are KGHSH and LQKENI. V was pared by 2 bases and J by 3 bases, with 8 bases between. The CDR3 loop spans 14 amino acids. This clone was detected only a few times. The chain uses TRBV18 and TRBJ2-1; D is possibly TRBD2 (5 bases). This clonotype originated in a woman of 80 years or more with acute or convalescent COVID-19. The material sequenced was peripheral blood. The CDR3 DNA reads as TGTGCCAGCTCACCATCCGGACTCTACAATGAGCAGTTCTTC. This encodes CASSPSGLYNEQFF. Using reference TRBV18 and TRBJ2-1 for the parts outside the CDR3, the full variable domain is NAGVMQNPRHLVRRRGQEARLRCSPMKGHSHVYWYRQLPEEGLKFMVYLQKENIIDESGMPKERFSAEFPKEGPSILRIQQVVRGDSAAYFCASSPSGLYNEQFFGPGTRLTVL.